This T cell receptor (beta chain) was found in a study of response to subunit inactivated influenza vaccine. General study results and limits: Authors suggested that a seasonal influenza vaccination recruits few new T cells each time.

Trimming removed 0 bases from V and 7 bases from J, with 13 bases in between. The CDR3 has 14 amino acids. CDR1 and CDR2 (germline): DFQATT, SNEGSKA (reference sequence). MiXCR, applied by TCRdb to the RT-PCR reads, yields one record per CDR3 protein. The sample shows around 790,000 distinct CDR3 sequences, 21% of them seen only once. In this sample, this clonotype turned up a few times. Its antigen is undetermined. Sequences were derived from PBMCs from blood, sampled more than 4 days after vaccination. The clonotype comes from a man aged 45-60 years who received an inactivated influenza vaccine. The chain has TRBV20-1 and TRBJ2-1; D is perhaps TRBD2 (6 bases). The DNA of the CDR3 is TGCAGTGCTAGAGATGGTCTGGGGAGGAATGAGCAGTTCTTC. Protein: CSARDGLGRNEQFF.